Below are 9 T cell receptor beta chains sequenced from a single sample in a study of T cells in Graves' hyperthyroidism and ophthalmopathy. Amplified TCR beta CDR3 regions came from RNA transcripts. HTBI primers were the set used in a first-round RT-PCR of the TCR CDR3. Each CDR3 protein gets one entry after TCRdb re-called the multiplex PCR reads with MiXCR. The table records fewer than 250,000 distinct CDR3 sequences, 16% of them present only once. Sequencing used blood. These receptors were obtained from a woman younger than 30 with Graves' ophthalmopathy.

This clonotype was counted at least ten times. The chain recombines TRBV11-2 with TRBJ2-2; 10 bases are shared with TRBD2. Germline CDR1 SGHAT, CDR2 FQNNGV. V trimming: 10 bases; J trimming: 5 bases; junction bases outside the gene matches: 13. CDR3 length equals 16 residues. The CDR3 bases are TGTGCCACCGCAGAAAATAGCGGGGGGTATACCGGGGAGCTGTTTTTT. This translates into CATAENSGGYTGELFF.

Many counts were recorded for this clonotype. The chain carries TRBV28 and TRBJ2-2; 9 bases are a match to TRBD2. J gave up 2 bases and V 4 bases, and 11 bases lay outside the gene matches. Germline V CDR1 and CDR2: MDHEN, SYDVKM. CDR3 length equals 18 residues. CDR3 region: CASSYLLAGPLNTGELFF. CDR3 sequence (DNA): TGTGCCAGCAGTTACTTACTAGCGGGCCCCTTAAACACCGGGGAGCTGTTTTTT. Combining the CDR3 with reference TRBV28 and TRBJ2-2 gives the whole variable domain DVKVTQSSRYLVKRTGEKVFLECVQDMDHENMFWYRQDPGLGLRLIYFSYDVKMKEKGDIPEGYSVSREKKERFSLILESASTNQTSMYLCASSYLLAGPLNTGELFFGEGSRLTVL.

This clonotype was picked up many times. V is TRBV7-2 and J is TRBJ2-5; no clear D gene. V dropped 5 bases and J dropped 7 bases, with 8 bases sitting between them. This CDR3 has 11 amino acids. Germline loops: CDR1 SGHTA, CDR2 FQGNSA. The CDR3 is CASSHGVTQYF. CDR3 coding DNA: TGTGCCAGCAGCCACGGAGTGACCCAGTACTTC.

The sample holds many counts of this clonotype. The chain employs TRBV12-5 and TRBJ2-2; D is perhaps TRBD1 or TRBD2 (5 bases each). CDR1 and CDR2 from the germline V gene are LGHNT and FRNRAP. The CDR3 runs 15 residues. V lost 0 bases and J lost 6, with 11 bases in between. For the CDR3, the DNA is TGTGCTAGTGGTTTGGTTGGGGGACGAGCCGGGGAGCTGTTTTTT. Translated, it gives CASGLVGGRAGELFF.

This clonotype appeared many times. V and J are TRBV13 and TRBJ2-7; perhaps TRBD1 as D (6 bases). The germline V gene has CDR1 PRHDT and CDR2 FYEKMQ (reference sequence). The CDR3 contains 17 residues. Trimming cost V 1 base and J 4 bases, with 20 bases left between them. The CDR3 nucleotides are TGTGCCAGCAGCTTAGTGTCCTTTGGGGACACAGGTTACGAGCAGTACTTC. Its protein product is CASSLVSFGDTGYEQYF.

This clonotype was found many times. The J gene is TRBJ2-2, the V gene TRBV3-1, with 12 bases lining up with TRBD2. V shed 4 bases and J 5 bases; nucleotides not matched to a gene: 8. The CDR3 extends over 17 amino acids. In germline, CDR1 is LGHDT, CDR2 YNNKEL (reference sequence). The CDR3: CASSPYLAGGRTGELFF. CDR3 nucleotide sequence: TGTGCCAGCAGCCCCTATCTAGCGGGAGGGCGGACCGGGGAGCTGTTTTTT.

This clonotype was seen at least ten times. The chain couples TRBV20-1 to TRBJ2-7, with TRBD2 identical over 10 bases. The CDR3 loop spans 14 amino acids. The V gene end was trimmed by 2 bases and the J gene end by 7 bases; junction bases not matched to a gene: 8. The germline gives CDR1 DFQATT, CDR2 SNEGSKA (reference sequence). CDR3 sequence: CSARYLAGAQEQYF. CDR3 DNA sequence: TGCAGTGCTAGATACCTAGCGGGAGCGCAGGAGCAGTACTTC.

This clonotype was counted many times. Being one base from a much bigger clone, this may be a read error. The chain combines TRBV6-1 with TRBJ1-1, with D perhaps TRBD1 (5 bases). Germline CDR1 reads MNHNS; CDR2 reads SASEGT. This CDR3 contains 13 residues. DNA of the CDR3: TGTACCGCCAGGGCGACCGGGGGCACTGAAGCTTTCTTT. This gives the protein CTARATGGTEAFF.

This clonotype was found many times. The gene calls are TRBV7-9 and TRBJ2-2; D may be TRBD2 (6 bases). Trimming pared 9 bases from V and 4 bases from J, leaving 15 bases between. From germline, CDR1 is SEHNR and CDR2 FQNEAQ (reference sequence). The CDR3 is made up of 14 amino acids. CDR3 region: CASFQGEVTGELFF. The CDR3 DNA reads TGTGCCAGTTTCCAAGGGGAGGTCACCGGGGAGCTGTTTTTT.